A single sample is the source of the 7 T cell receptor beta chains below, sequenced in a study of blood T cell repertoires in COVID-19. Measured with immunoSEQ multiplex PCR; TCRdb has only the in-frame clones, and not every one. The sample contains approximately 270,000 clones, 85% to 95% of which appear only once. The specimen was PBMCs or T cells enriched from blood (not recorded which). The receptor source for this set is a man aged 35-49 years who had been exposed to COVID-19.

V gene TRBV7-2 combines with J gene TRBJ1-1; D possibly corresponds to TRBD1 (5 bases). This CDR3 is built from 15 residues. Germline assignment: CDR1 SGHTA and CDR2 FQGNSA. The ends were cut back, 0 bases at V and 5 bases at J, with 13 bases in the middle. The DNA of the CDR3 is TGTGCCAGCAGCTTAGCGCTCGGACATAGGACTGAAGCTTTCTTT. Amino acids: CASSLALGHRTEAFF.

The V and J genes are TRBV19 and TRBJ2-1, with 9 bases aligning to TRBD1. The CDR3 has 13 amino acids. Germline V gives CDR1 LNHDA, CDR2 SQIVND (reference sequence). The junction had 6 bases not matched to a gene; V was cut back by 10 bases and J by 5 bases. CDR3 nucleotide sequence: TGTGCCACTACCGGGACAGGGAACAATGAGCAGTTCTTC. Translated, it gives CATTGTGNNEQFF.

The chain recombines TRBV18 with TRBJ1-4; 8 nucleotides line up with TRBD1. V shed 4 bases, J shed 4 bases, and the junction held 2 bases outside the gene matches. CDR1 is KGHSH, CDR2 LQKENI, per germline. The CDR3 covers 14 residues. The CDR3 coding sequence is TGTGCCAGCTCACATGGACAGGGTAATGAAAAACTGTTTTTT. This translates into CASSHGQGNEKLFF.

V is TRBV5-6 and J is TRBJ2-6; D possibly corresponds to TRBD2 (5 bases). CDR3 length: 15 residues. Trimming cost V 2 bases and J 0 bases, with 6 bases left between them. Germline loops: CDR1 SGHDT, CDR2 YYEEEE. The CDR3 bases are TGTGCCAGCAGCTTCCGGGGCTCTGGGGCCAACGTCCTGACTTTC. It translates to CASSFRGSGANVLTF.

The chain joins TRBV27 to TRBJ2-7, with a tentative D call TRBD2 (6 bases). The CDR3 is 15 residues long. The V end was cut by 8 bases, the J end by 3 bases, with 20 bases between. The germline CDR1 and CDR2 sequences are MNHEY and SMNVEV (reference sequence). CDR3 sequence reads: CASGSRAGRSYEQYF. The CDR3 DNA sequence: TGTGCCAGCGGTTCCCGTGCGGGGCGCAGCTACGAGCAGTACTTC.

The V and J genes are TRBV7-3 and TRBJ2-5; D is perhaps TRBD2 (5 bases). The V and J ends lost 3 bases and 5 bases respectively, with 19 bases between them. Germline CDR1 is SGHTA and CDR2 is FQGTGA. The CDR3 totals 16 residues. The CDR3: CASSLGSSNPHETQYF. CDR3 DNA sequence: TGTGCCAGCAGCTTGGGGTCTAGCAACCCCCATGAGACCCAGTACTTC.

The V gene is TRBV6-2 or TRBV6-3, the J gene TRBJ2-5; 8 bases fit TRBD1. Germline assignment: CDR1 MNHEY and CDR2 SVGEGT. The CDR3 is 14 amino acids. V dropped 6 bases and J dropped 1; count of bases not matched to a gene: 4. The CDR3 reads CASSRGQGQETQYF. CDR3 in DNA: TGTGCCAGCAGCCGAGGACAGGGCCAAGAGACCCAGTACTTC.